This is a list of T cell receptor beta chains from one sample in a study of blood T cell repertoires in COVID-19. The data were produced by immunoSEQ multiplex PCR, yet TCRdb's version contains in-frame clones alone and is incomplete. The sample comprises more than 95,000 clones, around 87% of which are singletons, and more than 14% rests with the top ten. The material sequenced was peripheral blood. The receptors stem from a man aged 50 to 59 with acute or convalescent COVID-19. The CDR3 runs from the conserved cysteine through the conserved F or W. The order of the fields is V gene, D gene, J gene, clone size, CDR3 protein, CDR3 DNA. A D gene is named only where the DNA matches it firmly. Only part of the rows carry a size: once, few, many, or a class if the clone is expanded.

>TRBV7-9|TRBD2|TRBJ2-5|.
CASIRGDSLKTQYF
TGTGCCAGCATTCGGGGGGACTCCTTGAAGACCCAGTACTTC
>TRBV9|.|TRBJ2-1|.
CASSAGGTVKRSYNEQFF
TGTGCCAGCAGCGCAGGGGGGACAGTTAAAAGGTCCTACAATGAGCAGTTCTTC
>TRBV24-1|.|TRBJ2-1|.
CATSRSNEQFF
TGTGCCACCAGCCGGAGCAATGAGCAGTTCTTC
>TRBV27|TRBD1|TRBJ1-4|.
CASSYQQGRDEKLFF
TGTGCCAGCAGTTACCAACAGGGGCGGGATGAAAAACTGTTTTTT
>TRBV30|.|TRBJ1-3|once
CAWKSGNLGNTIYF
TGTGCCTGGAAATCAGGGAACCTAGGAAACACCATATATTTT
>TRBV2|TRBD1|TRBJ1-6|.
CASRAGTGGLNSPLHF
TGTGCCAGCAGGGCCGGGACAGGGGGCCTCAATTCACCCCTCCACTTT
>TRBV7-9|TRBD1|TRBJ2-7|few
CASSWGQGELDEQYF
TGTGCCAGCAGTTGGGGACAGGGGGAGCTAGACGAGCAGTACTTC
>TRBV9|TRBD1|TRBJ1-4|.
CASSATGQLNEKLFF
TGTGCCAGCAGCGCGACGGGACAGCTGAATGAAAAACTGTTTTTT
>TRBV15|.|TRBJ1-6|.
CATSRTDRTPLHF
TGTGCCACCAGCAGAACAGACAGAACACCCCTCCACTTT
>TRBV19|.|TRBJ2-1|.
CASSIAKLGPNEQFF
TGTGCCAGTAGTATAGCCAAACTAGGTCCCAATGAGCAGTTCTTC
>TRBV6-6|.|TRBJ2-7|.
CASSYRGSVDEQYF
TGTGCCAGCAGTTATCGTGGGAGTGTGGACGAGCAGTACTTC
>TRBV19|TRBD2|TRBJ2-1|once
CATSNPLAGRYNEQFF
TGTGCCACCTCTAATCCTCTAGCGGGACGCTACAATGAGCAGTTCTTC
>TRBV6-5|.|TRBJ2-7|.
CASSYGGTYEQYF
TGTGCCAGCAGTTACGGGGGGACTTACGAGCAGTACTTC
>TRBV4-1|TRBD2|TRBJ2-1|.
CASSYGLAGGGNEQFF
TGCGCCAGCAGCTACGGACTAGCGGGAGGGGGGAATGAGCAGTTCTTC
>TRBV19|TRBD1|TRBJ2-7|.
CASSIGAGGDEQYF
TGTGCCAGTAGTATTGGGGCAGGGGGCGACGAGCAGTACTTC
>TRBV6-1|TRBD2|TRBJ2-1|.
CASSGGLAGGPYNEQFF
TGTGCCAGCAGTGGCGGACTAGCGGGAGGGCCCTACAATGAGCAGTTCTTC
>TRBV3-1/TRBV3-2|TRBD2|TRBJ2-1|.
CASSRGTRYNEQFF
TGTGCCAGCAGCCGAGGGACTAGGTACAATGAGCAGTTCTTC
>TRBV4-1|TRBD2|TRBJ2-7|few
CASSETGTRYEQYF
TGCGCCAGCAGCGAGACCGGGACTAGATACGAGCAGTACTTC
>TRBV29-1|.|TRBJ2-3|.
CSVEFPSVTSTDTQYF
TGCAGCGTTGAATTCCCCAGCGTAACTAGCACAGATACGCAGTATTTT
>TRBV6-5|TRBD2|TRBJ2-5|.
CASSYASGTETQYF
TGTGCCAGCAGTTACGCTAGCGGGACCGAGACCCAGTACTTC
>TRBV6-5|TRBD1|TRBJ1-6|.
CASSSDRGRSPLHF
TGTGCCAGCAGTTCCGACAGGGGGCGTTCACCCCTCCACTTT
>TRBV5-1|TRBD1|TRBJ1-3|.
CASRGDRTSSGNTIYF
TGCGCCAGCAGGGGGGACAGGACGAGCTCTGGAAACACCATATATTTT
>TRBV19|TRBD2|TRBJ2-1|.
CASSFRGGINEQFF
TGTGCCAGTAGTTTTCGGGGGGGGATCAATGAGCAGTTCTTC
>TRBV28|.|TRBJ1-6|.
CASSFQQNNSPLHF
TGTGCCAGCAGTTTTCAACAGAATAATTCACCCCTCCACTTT
>TRBV28|TRBD2|TRBJ2-1|.
CASNWGGRNEQFF
TGTGCCAGCAATTGGGGCGGGAGGAATGAGCAGTTCTTC
>TRBV27|TRBD2|TRBJ2-2|.
CASTSRIRPSGRGNTGELFF
TGTGCCAGCACCTCAAGGATTCGTCCTAGCGGGAGGGGGAACACCGGGGAGCTGTTTTTT
>TRBV20-1|TRBD1|TRBJ1-2|.
CSASPGGTNYGYTF
TGCAGTGCTAGTCCAGGGGGGACTAACTATGGCTACACCTTC
>TRBV4-1|TRBD1|TRBJ2-4|.
CASSQETGSNIQYF
TGCGCCAGCAGCCAAGAGACAGGGTCAAACATTCAGTACTTC
>TRBV28|TRBD2|TRBJ2-5|.
CASSRGTSGQETQYF
TGTGCCAGCAGTCGAGGGACTAGCGGACAAGAGACCCAGTACTTC
>TRBV5-1|.|TRBJ2-1|.
CASSDFGEQFF
TGCGCCAGCAGCGACTTCGGGGAGCAGTTCTTC
>TRBV28|.|TRBJ2-1|.
CASSPPREGVNEQFF
TGTGCCAGCAGTCCCCCTCGCGAGGGGGTCAATGAGCAGTTCTTC
>TRBV5-6|TRBD2|TRBJ2-5|once
CASSLVSTSGNQETQYF
TGTGCCAGCAGCTTGGTTTCGACTAGCGGTAACCAAGAGACCCAGTACTTC
>TRBV19|.|TRBJ1-5|.
CASSMEGGSNQPQHF
TGTGCCAGTAGTATGGAGGGGGGGAGCAATCAGCCCCAGCATTTT
>TRBV4-1|TRBD1|TRBJ2-5|.
CASSSGTGGETQYF
TGCGCCAGCAGTTCTGGGACAGGGGGCGAGACCCAGTACTTC
>TRBV5-1|.|TRBJ2-5|.
CASSFQGLETQYF
TGCGCCAGCAGCTTCCAGGGACTGGAGACCCAGTACTTC
>TRBV10-3|.|TRBJ2-5|.
CAIRPGDGETQYF
TGTGCCATCAGACCAGGGGACGGGGAGACCCAGTACTTC
>TRBV10-3|.|TRBJ1-5|.
CAISESRGNQPQHF
TGTGCCATCAGTGAGTCTCGGGGAAATCAGCCCCAGCATTTT
>TRBV4-1|TRBD2|TRBJ2-5|.
CASSLLGASGRAETQYF
TGCGCCAGCAGCCTCTTGGGGGCTAGCGGGAGGGCGGAGACCCAGTACTTC
>TRBV6-5|TRBD1|TRBJ1-1|.
CASSYRGTGNTEAFF
TGTGCCAGCAGTTACCGGGGGACAGGGAACACTGAAGCTTTCTTT
>TRBV7-9|.|TRBJ2-3|.
CASSSNADTQYF
TGTGCCAGCAGCTCAAATGCAGATACGCAGTATTTT
>TRBV2|.|TRBJ2-1|.
CASSDVRDAEQFF
TGTGCCAGCAGTGATGTCAGGGATGCTGAGCAGTTCTTC
>TRBV27|TRBD2|TRBJ2-1|.
CASRPSGGTGGEQFF
TGTGCCAGCCGACCCTCGGGGGGAACCGGGGGTGAGCAGTTCTTC
>TRBV6-4|TRBD2|TRBJ2-1|.
CASSLSGTSYHNEQFF
TGTGCCAGCAGTTTATCCGGGACTAGCTACCACAATGAGCAGTTCTTC
>TRBV6-4|TRBD2|TRBJ2-5|.
CASSDSGSGRRETQYF
TGTGCCAGCAGTGACTCGGGTAGCGGGAGACGGGAGACCCAGTACTTC
>TRBV11-2|.|TRBJ2-5|.
CASSLDWTNQETQYF
TGTGCCAGCAGCTTAGATTGGACTAACCAAGAGACCCAGTACTTC
>TRBV2|.|TRBJ2-3|.
CASSEGPFTPTDTQYF
TGTGCCAGCAGTGAAGGGCCGTTCACCCCAACAGATACGCAGTATTTT
>TRBV30|.|TRBJ1-4|.
CACNPDRKLFF
TGTGCCTGCAACCCGGACAGAAAACTGTTTTTT
>TRBV28|TRBD2|TRBJ2-1|.
CASSPAGTSGVNEQFF
TGTGCCAGCAGTCCAGCGGGGACTAGCGGGGTAAATGAGCAGTTCTTC
>TRBV27|TRBD1|TRBJ2-7|.
CASSPEGGATYEQYF
TGTGCCAGCAGTCCGGAAGGGGGCGCCACCTACGAGCAGTACTTC
>TRBV2|TRBD2|TRBJ2-1|.
CASSRLSSGNYNEQFF
TGTGCCAGCAGTAGACTTTCTAGCGGAAACTACAATGAGCAGTTCTTC
>TRBV2|TRBD1|TRBJ2-1|few
CASSDLDRESGKQFF
TGTGCCAGCAGTGATCTGGACAGGGAAAGCGGCAAGCAGTTCTTC
>TRBV28|TRBD2|TRBJ2-7|once
CASCRAGGPQEQYF
TGTGCCAGCTGTAGAGCGGGAGGGCCTCAGGAGCAGTACTTC
>TRBV27|.|TRBJ2-1|.
CATYATEYNEQFF
TGTGCCACCTACGCAACAGAGTACAATGAGCAGTTCTTC
>TRBV5-1|.|TRBJ2-2|.
CASSFGAGELFF
TGCGCCAGCAGCTTCGGGGCCGGGGAGCTGTTTTTT
>TRBV30|TRBD1|TRBJ1-4|.
CAWRADRGHEKLFF
TGTGCCTGGAGGGCGGACAGGGGGCACGAAAAACTGTTTTTT
>TRBV4-1|.|TRBJ2-7|.
CASSQASGVQYEQYF
TGCGCCAGCAGCCAGGCATCAGGGGTTCAGTACGAGCAGTACTTC
>TRBV13|.|TRBJ2-7|.
CASSLRRAEQYF
TGTGCCAGCAGCTTGCGGCGGGCCGAGCAGTACTTC
>TRBV12-3/TRBV12-4|.|TRBJ2-1|.
CASSGSRSGQQFF
TGTGCCAGCAGTGGCTCCCGAAGCGGGCAGCAGTTCTTC
>TRBV29-1|.|TRBJ2-1|.
CSVEAGSSYNEQFF
TGCAGCGTTGAAGCGGGTAGCTCCTACAATGAGCAGTTCTTC